A selection of T cell receptor beta chains follows, all from one sample in a study of beta chain features in type 1 diabetes. TCRdb's copy holds only in-frame clones and misses some; the assay was immunoSEQ multiplex PCR. The repertoire includes hundreds of thousands of clones, around an eighth of them detected once, and roughly 0.0097% sits in the top ten. The sample was naive CD4+ T cells from blood. These receptors were collected from a woman between 18 and 29 years old with type 1 diabetes. The CDR3 runs from the conserved cysteine through the conserved F or W. The D gene is left open where the match is weak. The size entry is marked missing in some rows and otherwise reads once, few, many or a size class.

size | J | D | V | length | CDR3 | DNA
few | TRBJ2-5 | NA | TRBV4-1 | 13 | CASSQEAQETQYF | TGCGCCAGCAGCCAAGAAGCTCAAGAGACCCAGTACTTC
NA | TRBJ2-1 | TRBD2 | TRBV5-1 | 16 | CASGRGSGRQVGEQFF | TGCGCCAGCGGCCGAGGTAGCGGGCGTCAGGTAGGTGAGCAGTTCTTC
few | TRBJ2-2 | TRBD2 | TRBV13 | 18 | CASSPPRLGLVNTGELFF | TGTGCCAGCAGCCCGCCCCGCTTGGGACTAGTGAACACCGGGGAGCTGTTTTTT
NA | TRBJ2-1 | TRBD2 | TRBV19 | 14 | CASSKRGGRNEQFF | TGTGCCAGTTCAAAGCGCGGCGGGAGAAATGAGCAGTTCTTC
NA | TRBJ1-6 | NA | TRBV7-2 | 15 | CASSSLGQGNSPLHF | TGTGCCAGCAGCTCACTTGGGCAGGGAAATTCACCCCTCCACTTT
NA | TRBJ2-3 | TRBD2 | TRBV6-5 | 15 | CASSYSVLAADTQYF | TGTGCCAGCAGTTACTCGGTCCTAGCGGCAGATACGCAGTATTTT
few | TRBJ2-1 | NA | TRBV28 | 12 | CASASSYNEQFF | TGTGCCAGCGCCAGCTCCTACAATGAGCAGTTCTTC
NA | TRBJ1-5 | NA | TRBV7-9 | 13 | CASSLAGGQPQHF | TGTGCCAGCAGCTTAGCGGGGGGGCAGCCCCAGCATTTT
few | TRBJ1-4 | NA | TRBV7-9 | 15 | CASSSDIAENEKLFF | TGTGCCAGCAGTTCCGACATTGCCGAGAATGAAAAACTGTTTTTT
few | TRBJ1-1 | TRBD1 | TRBV23-1 | 19 | CASSQGTGGAGWVSTEAFF | TGCGCCAGCAGTCAAGGGACAGGGGGCGCGGGTTGGGTGAGCACTGAAGCTTTCTTT
NA | TRBJ1-1 | TRBD1 | TRBV7-9 | 15 | CASSLSGQGARKAFF | TGTGCCAGCAGCTTATCCGGGCAGGGGGCGAGGAAGGCTTTCTTT
few | TRBJ2-5 | NA | TRBV7-9 | 13 | CASSGTGKETQYF | TGTGCCAGCAGCGGCACAGGAAAAGAGACCCAGTACTTC
few | TRBJ1-2 | NA | TRBV11-2 | 13 | CASIKQAGDGYTF | TGTGCCAGCATCAAGCAGGCAGGGGATGGCTACACCTTC
NA | TRBJ2-1 | TRBD2 | TRBV27 | 16 | CASSHYVSGGIDEQFF | TGTGCCAGCAGTCATTATGTGTCGGGGGGAATAGATGAGCAGTTCTTC
few | TRBJ2-1 | TRBD2 | TRBV28 | 15 | CASSLALAGPYEQFF | TGTGCCAGCAGTTTGGCGCTAGCGGGTCCTTATGAGCAGTTCTTC
few | TRBJ2-5 | NA | TRBV6-5 | 12 | CASSSTGETQYF | TGTGCCAGCAGTTCCACCGGAGAGACCCAGTACTTC
few | TRBJ1-1 | NA | TRBV25-1 | 13 | CASRGVNEAEAFF | TGTGCCAGCAGAGGGGTAAACGAGGCTGAAGCTTTCTTT
NA | TRBJ2-5 | TRBD1 | TRBV27 | 16 | CASSPWTGGIEETQYF | TGTGCCAGCAGTCCATGGACAGGGGGCATAGAAGAGACCCAGTACTTC
few | TRBJ1-1 | NA | TRBV6-5 | 15 | CASSYGAGVNTEAFF | TGTGCCAGCAGTTACGGTGCAGGGGTGAACACTGAAGCTTTCTTT
few | TRBJ1-2 | NA | TRBV20-1 | 8 | CRQALDTF | TGCAGACAGGCCTTAGACACCTTC
NA | TRBJ2-5 | TRBD2 | TRBV2 | 14 | CASRTRAGVETQYF | TGTGCCAGCAGAACCAGAGCGGGAGTAGAGACCCAGTACTTC
few | TRBJ2-3 | TRBD1 | TRBV4-3 | 17 | CASSQQPGQGIVDTQYF | TGCGCCAGCAGCCAGCAACCGGGACAGGGAATCGTAGATACGCAGTATTTT
NA | TRBJ2-2 | TRBD2 | TRBV18 | 14 | CASSPPAREVELFF | TGTGCCAGCTCACCACCAGCCCGGGAGGTTGAGCTGTTTTTT
NA | TRBJ2-5 | TRBD1 | TRBV29-1 | 12 | CSVVRGQETQYF | TGCAGCGTTGTCAGGGGGCAAGAGACCCAGTACTTC
few | TRBJ2-7 | TRBD1 | TRBV29-1 | 13 | CSVERQGAGEQYF | TGCAGCGTTGAAAGACAGGGGGCGGGAGAGCAGTACTTC
few | TRBJ2-7 | TRBD2 | TRBV9 | 14 | CASSPSGRVYEQYF | TGTGCCAGCAGCCCGAGCGGGAGAGTCTACGAGCAGTACTTC
few | TRBJ2-1 | NA | TRBV28 | 11 | CASSQYNEQFF | TGTGCCAGCAGTCAATACAATGAGCAGTTCTTC
few | TRBJ2-2 | NA | TRBV7-9 | 15 | CASSLATGYSRELFF | TGTGCCAGCAGCTTAGCAACAGGTTACTCCAGGGAGCTGTTTTTT
NA | TRBJ1-3 | NA | TRBV25-1 | 13 | CASSRDSRNTIYF | TGTGCCAGCAGTCGCGACAGCAGAAACACCATATATTTT
NA | TRBJ2-2 | NA | TRBV14 | 15 | CASSLWTTHTGELFF | TGTGCCAGCAGCCTCTGGACTACGCACACCGGGGAGCTGTTTTTT
NA | TRBJ1-1 | NA | TRBV5-4 | 14 | CASMFSRENTEAFF | TGTGCCAGCATGTTCTCCAGGGAGAACACTGAAGCTTTCTTT
few | TRBJ2-1 | TRBD2 | TRBV7-9 | 16 | CASSRTSGGGDNEQFF | TGTGCCAGCAGCCGGACTAGCGGAGGAGGGGATAATGAGCAGTTCTTC